The entry below describes one T cell receptor (beta chain). Sequencing used immunoSEQ multiplex PCR; TCRdb keeps in-frame clones, though not all of them. Counted here are 1,400,000 or so clones, around 98.5% occurring once; the ten biggest clones make up approximately 0.4%. The source of the sample is a study of shared clonotypes between healthy human individuals. Germline-derived CDR1 and CDR2 are MRHNA and SNTAGT. This CDR3 has 13 residues. Unmatched junction bases numbered 2, after V lost 4 bases and J lost 4 bases. The source of this sequence is a man aged 30 to 45 in good health. The sample consisted of naive CD4+ T cells sorted from blood. Subset described: CD45RA+ positively selected. The chain is built from TRBV6-4 and TRBJ1-2; 8 bases line up with TRBD1. CDR3 sequence (DNA): TGTGCCAGCAGTGCCACAGGGGGCTATGGCTACACCTTC. Amino acids: CASSATGGYGYTF.